This is a list of T cell receptor beta chains from one sample in a study of OX40 agonist ivuxolimab in advanced cancers. Repertoires were generated with immunoSEQ multiplex PCR, while TCRdb's copy carries only in-frame clones and drops some. The sample records roughly 59,000 clones, nearly 95% being singletons. The source was CD4+ or CD8+ T cells sorted from blood, collected in a trial of the OX40 agonist ivuxolimab. The origin of the receptors is an adult with an advanced solid tumor such as melanoma, head and neck, liver or kidney cancer. The CDR3 runs from the conserved cysteine through the conserved F or W. Fields, in order: J gene, V gene, D gene, CDR3 DNA, CDR3 protein. The D gene is left open where the match is weak.

>TRBJ2-3|TRBV4-1|-
TGCGCCAGCAGCCAAGATGGGGACCCCCGAGCCCCGGAGTTGGCGACCACAGATACGCAGTATTTT
CASSQDGDPRAPELATTDTQYF
>TRBJ2-1|TRBV13|-
TGTGCCAGCAGCCGGGACTTCAATGAGCAGTTCTTC
CASSRDFNEQFF
>TRBJ2-1|TRBV9|-
TGTGCCAGCAGCACACAGGCTTCCTACAATGAGCAGTTCTTC
CASSTQASYNEQFF
>TRBJ2-3|TRBV7-8|-
TGTGCCAGCAGCTTGGGGCAGGGACGGTATTTT
CASSLGQGRYF
>TRBJ2-7|TRBV4-2|TRBD2
TGTGCCAGCAGCCAAGATTTTGGGACTAGTAGCGAGCAGTACTTC
CASSQDFGTSSEQYF
>TRBJ1-2|TRBV19|-
TGTGCCAGTAGTATAGGTTTAGGATATGGCTACACCTTC
CASSIGLGYGYTF
>TRBJ2-5|TRBV5-6|TRBD2
TGTGCCAGCAGCTGGACGACTAGCGGGGAGGAGACCCAGTACTTC
CASSWTTSGEETQYF
>TRBJ2-5|TRBV7-8|TRBD2
TGTGCCAGCAGCTTAGAAGGGGGCGGGAGGGCCTTAGAGACCCAGTACTTC
CASSLEGGGRALETQYF
>TRBJ2-5|TRBV4-1|TRBD1
TGCGCCAGCAGCCAATGGGACAGGGGCGCGGGGGTCCAAGAGACCCAGTACTTC
CASSQWDRGAGVQETQYF
>TRBJ2-7|TRBV4-3|TRBD1
TGCGCCAGCAGCCAAGCCTTGGACAGGGCCTCCTACGAGCAGTACTTC
CASSQALDRASYEQYF
>TRBJ2-3|TRBV9|-
TGTGCCAGCAGCAGGGGGGCAGCGGATACGCAGTATTTT
CASSRGAADTQYF
>TRBJ2-7|TRBV30|-
TGTGCCTGGATGGGGGGCCACGAGCAGTACTTC
CAWMGGHEQYF
>TRBJ1-1|TRBV7-6|TRBD1
TGTGCCAGCAGCCAAACAGGGGTCACTGAAGCTTTCTTT
CASSQTGVTEAFF
>TRBJ2-7|TRBV5-1|-
TGCGCCAACAGAGGGGACAACTACGAGCAGTACTTC
CANRGDNYEQYF
>TRBJ2-3|TRBV7-6|TRBD2
TGTGCCAGCAGCTCTCTCGGGAGGGATACGCAGTATTTT
CASSSLGRDTQYF